These 30 T cell receptor beta chains came from one sample sequenced in a study of T cell responses to AZD1222 COVID-19 vaccine. Only in-frame clones appear in the TCRdb table, and some are missing; sequencing was by immunoSEQ multiplex PCR. In the table there are 95,000 or so clones, approximately 93% of which are singletons. Sequences were derived from peripheral blood, sampled 28 days after the second AZD1222 dose. These receptors came from an adult who received the AZD1222 COVID-19 vaccine.

This clone is a singleton in its sample. The chain links TRBV2 to TRBJ1-1; unclear D gene. CDR1 SNHLY and CDR2 FYNNEI come from the germline V gene. The germline V and J ends were trimmed by 7 bases and 1 base, with 16 bases remaining between them. The CDR3 extends over 15 amino acids. The CDR3 DNA reads as TGTGCCAGCACCCCTCAGACAATCTCGAACACTGAAGCTTTCTTT. It codes for CASTPQTISNTEAFF.

V is TRBV5-1 and J is TRBJ2-1, with D maybe TRBD1 (6 bases). The germline V and J ends were trimmed by 0 bases and 3 bases, with 7 bases remaining between them. Germline V lookup: CDR1 SGHRS, CDR2 YFSETQ. The length of the CDR3 is 14 residues. In DNA form, the CDR3 reads TGCGCCAGCAGCTTGGAGGGGGACTACAATGAGCAGTTCTTC. Translating it yields CASSLEGDYNEQFF.

The chain is built from TRBV12-3 or TRBV12-4 and TRBJ2-7, with unresolved D. The CDR3 covers 13 residues. V was pared by 1 base and J by 4 bases, with 8 bases between. DNA of the CDR3: TGTGCCAGCAGTTTAGGGATAGGGTACGAGCAGTACTTC. Its protein is CASSLGIGYEQYF.

The J gene is TRBJ1-2, the V gene TRBV27; no definite D call. CDR1 is MNHEY, CDR2 SMNVEV, per germline (reference sequence). Trimming took off 10 bases at V and 1 base at J, with 10 bases between the two ends. The CDR3 length is 12 residues. The DNA for the CDR3 is TGTGCCACCTACCGCGGTAACTATGGCTACACCTTC. This codes for CATYRGNYGYTF.

The chain uses TRBV15 and TRBJ2-5, with 8 positions matching TRBD1. CDR1 LNHNV and CDR2 YYDKDF come from the germline V gene (reference sequence). Unmatched junction bases numbered 11, after V lost 3 bases and J lost 5 bases. The CDR3 has 16 residues. This CDR3 is CATSRRSGGIGETQYF. The DNA of the CDR3 is TGTGCCACCAGCAGGCGGTCAGGGGGCATTGGGGAGACCCAGTACTTC.

This clone was seen once. The V call is TRBV7-6, the J call TRBJ1-5, with D perhaps TRBD1 (6 bases). This CDR3 has 15 amino acids. Trimming took 5 bases from V and 2 from J, leaving 13 bases between them. Looked up from germline, CDR1 is SGHVS and CDR2 is FNYEAQ. CDR3 sequence (DNA): TGTGCCAGCAGCCCCGCACAGGGTGGCAATCAGCCCCAGCATTTT. Translation: CASSPAQGGNQPQHF.

This chain joins TRBV27 and TRBJ2-3; unclear D gene. Germline V gene data show CDR1 as MNHEY and CDR2 as SMNVEV (reference sequence). The V end lost 4 bases, the J end lost 2 bases, and 4 bases lay between the germline ends. The CDR3 loop spans 12 amino acids. The DNA of the CDR3 is TGTGCCAGCAGTTCCATCACAGATACGCAGTATTTT. Protein: CASSSITDTQYF.

V usage is TRBV25-1 and J usage is TRBJ1-6, with D possibly matching TRBD1 (5 bases). The germline gives CDR1 MGHDK, CDR2 SYGVNS. V was clipped by 3 bases and J by 10 bases, with 13 bases between them. This CDR3 is 14 amino acids long. The CDR3 sequence is CASSDTGTASPLHF. In DNA form, the CDR3 reads TGTGCCAGCAGTGATACAGGTACTGCGTCACCCCTCCACTTT.

This clone has only one observation. The rearrangement links TRBV2 to TRBJ1-5; 7 bases fit TRBD1. V was clipped by 1 base and J by 5 bases; unmatched bases: 2. There are 14 residues in the CDR3. Germline V gene data show CDR1 as SNHLY and CDR2 as FYNNEI. In DNA, the CDR3 is TGTGCCAGCAGTGAAGGACAGGGCCATCAGCCCCAGCATTTT. It translates to CASSEGQGHQPQHF.

This rearrangement joins TRBV6-2 or TRBV6-3 to TRBJ2-1; 11 bases agree with TRBD2. The CDR3 spans 18 residues. Germline V gene data show CDR1 as MNHEY and CDR2 as SVGEGT. V trimming: 6 bases; J trimming: 2 bases; junction bases outside the gene matches: 12. The CDR3 loop is CASSHSVAGGTTYNEQFF. CDR3 sequence (DNA): TGTGCCAGCAGCCACTCCGTAGCGGGAGGGACAACCTACAATGAGCAGTTCTTC.

In its sample, this clone was seen once. This chain uses TRBV28 with TRBJ2-5; D may be TRBD2 (7 bases). Trimming took off 5 bases at V and 7 bases at J, with 17 bases between the two ends. The CDR3 extends over 14 amino acids. Germline V lookup: CDR1 MDHEN, CDR2 SYDVKM. The CDR3 coding sequence is TGTGCCAGCAGTCGGGGGCTAGCGGCTCCGACCCAGTACTTC. Translation: CASSRGLAAPTQYF. Drawing the rest from reference TRBV28 and TRBJ2-5, the complete variable domain is DVKVTQSSRYLVKRTGEKVFLECVQDMDHENMFWYRQDPGLGLRLIYFSYDVKMKEKGDIPEGYSVSREKKERFSLILESASTNQTSMYLCASSRGLAAPTQYFGPGTRLLVL.

The V gene is TRBV7-3, the J gene TRBJ2-7; D is unresolved. Germline CDR1 and CDR2: SGHTA and FQGTGA. The CDR3 contains 14 residues. V lost 3 bases and J lost 2, with 11 bases in between. The CDR3 protein is CASSFGPGAYEQYF. CDR3 DNA sequence: TGTGCCAGCAGCTTCGGGCCTGGAGCCTACGAGCAGTACTTC.

The V call is TRBV6-2 or TRBV6-3, the J call TRBJ1-2, with TRBD1 as a possible D gene (6 bases). The CDR3 is 16 residues long. Trimming removed 6 bases from V and 0 bases from J, with 17 bases in between. Per germline, CDR1 MNHEY and CDR2 SVGEGT. CDR3 sequence reads: CASSPPGQWSNYGYTF. The CDR3 nucleotides read TGTGCCAGCAGCCCCCCCGGACAGTGGTCTAACTATGGCTACACCTTC.

V is TRBV5-4 and J is TRBJ2-1; 8 bases match TRBD1. The V segment lost 4 bases and the J segment 3 bases; nucleotides outside the gene matches: 9. The CDR3 is made up of 16 amino acids. CDR1 and CDR2 (germline): SGHNT, YYREEE (reference sequence). CDR3 in DNA: TGTGCCAGCAGCCGGGACAGGCCCTCTCTCTACAATGAGCAGTTCTTC. This encodes CASSRDRPSLYNEQFF.

CDR3 region: CASSSGGGTGELFF. CDR3 sequence (DNA): TGTGCCAGCAGCTCCGGTGGGGGCACCGGGGAGCTGTTTTTT. The chain is built from TRBV7-8 and TRBJ2-2; the D gene could be TRBD1 or TRBD2 (5 bases each). CDR1 and CDR2 (germline): SGHVS, FQNEAQ. V was clipped by 4 bases and J by 4 bases, with 10 bases between them. The CDR3 runs 14 residues.

The rearrangement joins TRBV7-9 to TRBJ2-5; D not certain. The germline CDR1 and CDR2 sequences are SEHNR and FQNEAQ (reference sequence). Trimming stripped 0 bases from V and 5 bases from J, with 7 bases between. The CDR3 runs 13 residues. The CDR3 here is CASSLAGRETQYF. CDR3 in DNA: TGTGCCAGCAGCTTAGCAGGCAGGGAGACCCAGTACTTC.

The J gene is TRBJ2-2, the V gene TRBV9; D might be TRBD2 (5 bases). The CDR3 contains 16 residues. Germline values: CDR1 SGDLS, CDR2 YYNGEE. V shed 0 bases and J shed 5 bases, with 14 bases lying between them. The CDR3 spells CASSVAKRDQTGELFF. CDR3 bases: TGTGCCAGCAGCGTAGCTAAGAGGGATCAGACCGGGGAGCTGTTTTTT.

The genes are TRBV27 and TRBJ2-3, with 9 bases identical to TRBD2. Germline loops: CDR1 MNHEY, CDR2 SMNVEV (reference sequence). The CDR3 runs 15 residues. J lost 3 bases, V lost 7 bases, and 8 bases had no gene match. CDR3 residues: CASTSGRLLTDTQYF. CDR3 bases: TGTGCCAGCACAAGCGGGAGGCTCTTGACAGATACGCAGTATTTT.

This clone is a singleton in its sample. This chain joins TRBV9 and TRBJ2-3; no reliable D call. CDR1 and CDR2 from the germline V gene are SGDLS and YYNGEE. The CDR3 sequence is 12 residues long. The V end was cut by 7 bases, the J end by 4 bases, with 10 bases between. In nucleotides, the CDR3 is TGTGCCAGCCGACCTCCCTCAGATACGCAGTATTTT. Its protein product is CASRPPSDTQYF.

In its sample, this clone was seen once. The chain has TRBV7-8 and TRBJ2-1, with 13 positions matching TRBD2. CDR1 is SGHVS and CDR2 is FQNEAQ in the germline V gene. The CDR3 is 16 residues long. The V gene end was trimmed by 2 bases and the J gene end by 7 bases; junction bases not matched to a gene: 5. Written as DNA, the CDR3 is TGTGCCAGCAGCTTACGGACTAGCGGGAGTGAGAATGAGCAGTTCTTC. This encodes CASSLRTSGSENEQFF.

The chain uses TRBV10-3 and TRBJ1-2; D is unclear. Germline V CDR1 and CDR2: ENHRY, SYGVKD. The ends were cut back, 6 bases at V and 2 bases at J, with 13 bases in the middle. This CDR3 contains 14 residues. The CDR3 DNA reads TGTGCCATCAGACCCCGGGGAGCAAACTATGGCTACACCTTC. This gives the protein CAIRPRGANYGYTF.

The chain joins TRBV18 to TRBJ1-3; D is perhaps TRBD1 (6 bases). Germline V gives CDR1 KGHSH, CDR2 LQKENI. The CDR3 is 16 amino acids. With 6 bases removed from V and 3 bases from J, the gap between germline ends came to 18 bases. The CDR3 sequence is CASSPSLGADGNTIYF. In nucleotides, the CDR3 is TGTGCCAGCTCTCCCTCATTGGGGGCTGATGGAAACACCATATATTTT.

This rearrangement joins TRBV6-5 to TRBJ2-4; 7 bases fit TRBD1. Germline CDR1 reads MNHEY; CDR2 reads SVGAGI. The CDR3 has 14 amino acids. With 6 bases clipped from V and 0 bases from J, the junction kept 2 bases outside the gene matches. The CDR3 spells CASRRGPAKNIQYF. CDR3 sequence (DNA): TGTGCCAGCAGGAGGGGGCCAGCCAAAAACATTCAGTACTTC.

As to this clone: The junction does not match germline at one end; this may be a read error. The chain has TRBV18 and TRBJ2-1, with 10 positions matching TRBD1. The CDR3 sequence is 15 residues long. From germline, CDR1 is KGHSH and CDR2 LQKENI. The CDR3 coding sequence is TGTGCCAGCACACCCGGGACAGGGGCACATTGGGAGCAGTTCTTC. Its translation is CASTPGTGAHWEQFF.

The V gene is TRBV6-5, the J gene TRBJ1-2, with 7 bases matching TRBD1. Unmatched junction bases numbered 6, after V lost 6 bases and J lost 5 bases. The germline V gene has CDR1 MNHEY and CDR2 SVGAGI. The CDR3 is made up of 13 amino acids. CDR3: CASRSTGAYGYTF. The CDR3 DNA sequence: TGTGCCAGCAGGTCAACAGGGGCTTATGGCTACACCTTC.

The chain is built from TRBV5-1 and TRBJ2-2; no reliable D call. V lost 4 bases, J lost 1 base, and 8 bases lay in between. CDR1 SGHRS and CDR2 YFSETQ come from the germline V gene. This CDR3 is built from 14 residues. The CDR3 sequence: CASSGTMNTGELFF. CDR3 bases: TGCGCCAGCAGCGGCACTATGAACACCGGGGAGCTGTTTTTT.

The chain combines TRBV6-5 with TRBJ2-1; 8 nucleotides line up with TRBD2. The V segment lost 0 bases and the J segment 8 bases; nucleotides outside the gene matches: 6. There are 15 residues in the CDR3. CDR1 MNHEY and CDR2 SVGAGI come from the germline V gene. CDR3 bases: TGTGCCAGCAGTTACTCGAGCGGGAGTGGCTATGAGCAGTTCTTC. Its translation is CASSYSSGSGYEQFF.

J is TRBJ2-5 and V is TRBV6-6, with no clear D. This CDR3 region has 12 residues. Trimming removed 2 bases from V and 3 bases from J, with 4 bases in between. The V gene's germline CDR1 is MNHNY and CDR2 SVGAGI (reference sequence). CDR3 in DNA: TGTGCCAGCAGTTACACCAAAGAGACCCAGTACTTC. Encoded protein: CASSYTKETQYF.

This rearrangement joins TRBV24-1 to TRBJ1-4, with 7 bases fitting TRBD1. J lost 4 bases, V lost 4 bases, and 8 bases had no gene match. The CDR3 totals 16 residues. The germline V gene has CDR1 KGHDR and CDR2 SFDVKD. The CDR3 spells CATSDPGQRGNEKLFF. For the CDR3, the DNA is TGTGCCACCAGTGACCCGGGACAGCGAGGTAATGAAAAACTGTTTTTT.

This chain links TRBV12-3 or TRBV12-4 with TRBJ1-2, with D unresolved. Trimming shortened V by 10 bases and J by 1 base, and 13 bases separated the two germline ends. This CDR3 region has 13 residues. DNA of the CDR3: TGTGCCATCGATTCACATGGTAACTATGGCTACACCTTC. It codes for CAIDSHGNYGYTF.